This TCR beta chain was identified in a study of blood T cells in healthy people across ages. General study findings and limits: Changes seen in expanded clonotypes were possibly confounded by donor CMV status left unknown.

The second PCR ran roughly 6 to 11 cycles with a sample-barcoded 5' primer and J-beta primers. TCRdb ran MiXCR on the 5' RACE reads and lists one entry per CDR3 protein. The sample consists of about 1,400,000 distinct CDR3 sequences, almost 60% of them appearing once. Concerning this clonotype itself: The target antigen is unknown.

CDR3 size: 16 residues. CDR1 and CDR2 (germline): SGHRS, YFSETQ. Sequenced input: blood. The sequence was obtained from a man between 18 and 35 years old in good health. The chain combines TRBV5-1 with TRBJ2-5; 11 positions match TRBD2. The end of the DNA aligns better with TRBJ2-7, so the J call may be wrong. The CDR3 nucleotides read TGCGCCAGCAGCTTCAACTTACTAGCGGGAGCAGACGAGCAGTACTTC. This codes for CASSFNLLAGADEQYF.